Each of the 17 T cell receptor beta chains below was sequenced from the same sample in a study of T cell repertoires in cytomegalovirus infection. TCRdb recomputed calls from the reads with MiXCR, one row per CDR3 protein. The table records about 500,000 distinct CDR3 sequences, roughly a third of them present only once. Their antigens remain unidentified. The sample in question was cultured PBMCs, obtained from culture after CMV antigen stimulation. The source of these receptors is a human donor in good health (CMV status not recorded). Some clones in this sample may be carry-over from other donors' samples.

In its sample, this clonotype was seen many times. V and J are TRBV7-9 and TRBJ2-1; 8 positions match TRBD2. The CDR3 has 15 amino acids. Germline assignment: CDR1 SEHNR and CDR2 FQNEAQ (reference sequence). The V segment lost 3 bases and the J segment 4 bases; nucleotides outside the gene matches: 5. CDR3 sequence: CASSFDGREYNEQFF. In DNA form, the CDR3 reads TGTGCCAGCAGCTTCGACGGGAGGGAGTACAATGAGCAGTTCTTC.

A few counts support this clonotype. The chain uses TRBV11-2 and TRBJ2-1; TRBD2 agrees at 7 bases. V lost 5 bases and J lost 9; bases outside the gene matches: 13. Germline V gene lookup returns CDR1 SGHAT and CDR2 FQNNGV. The length of the CDR3 is 15 residues. CDR3 amino acids: CASSISGLSGGEQFF. CDR3 DNA sequence: TGTGCCAGCAGCATTAGCGGTCTTTCGGGGGGTGAGCAGTTCTTC.

This clonotype appeared a few times. V and J are TRBV28 and TRBJ2-3, with 10 bases lining up with TRBD1. Per germline, CDR1 MDHEN and CDR2 SYDVKM. V shed 3 bases and J 1 base; nucleotides not matched to a gene: 7. The CDR3 loop spans 17 amino acids. CDR3 protein: CASSFYGQGEGTDTQYF. The CDR3, as DNA: TGTGCCAGCAGTTTCTACGGACAGGGGGAAGGCACAGATACGCAGTATTTT.

The V call is TRBV10-3, the J call TRBJ1-5; a possible D gene is TRBD1 (5 bases). Germline V lookup: CDR1 ENHRY, CDR2 SYGVKD. Trimming pared 3 bases from V and 0 bases from J, leaving 12 bases between. The CDR3 is made up of 16 amino acids. The CDR3 sequence: CAISDDSPNSNQPQHF. CDR3 nucleotide sequence: TGTGCCATCAGTGATGACAGCCCAAATAGCAATCAGCCCCAGCATTTT.

V is TRBV25-1 and J is TRBJ2-1; TRBD2 agrees at 11 bases. The junction had 14 bases not matched to a gene; V was cut back by 8 bases and J by 8 bases. Germline-derived CDR1 and CDR2 are MGHDK and SYGVNS. CDR3 size: 16 residues. Written as DNA, the CDR3 is TGTGCCAGCCAATCCCGTACTAGCGGGAGTCCCTATGAGCAGTTCTTC. Its translation: CASQSRTSGSPYEQFF.

This clonotype has a handful of counts. The chain recombines TRBV4-1 with TRBJ2-7, with 9 nucleotides matching TRBD1. The trim removed 0 bases at V and 2 bases at J, leaving 5 bases unmatched. CDR1 is MGHRA, CDR2 YSYEKL, per germline. The CDR3 covers 16 residues. This CDR3 is CASSQERTGDPYEQYF. CDR3 bases: TGCGCCAGCAGCCAAGAAAGGACAGGGGATCCCTACGAGCAGTACTTC.

This clonotype was seen more than once but under ten times. This sequence joins TRBV4-1 and TRBJ1-4; unclear D gene. CDR3 size: 12 residues. In germline, CDR1 is MGHRA, CDR2 YSYEKL. Trimming took off 5 bases at V and 8 bases at J, with 9 bases between the two ends. The CDR3 sequence: CASSKPWEKLFF. CDR3 nucleotide sequence: TGCGCCAGCAGCAAACCGTGGGAAAAACTGTTTTTT.

The J gene is TRBJ2-1, the V gene TRBV29-1; D call uncertain. The CDR3 extends over 15 amino acids. Germline lookup yields CDR1 SQVTM and CDR2 ANQGSEA. Trimming stripped 6 bases from V and 2 bases from J, with 17 bases between. The CDR3, as DNA: TGCAGCGTCCCCAGAGGAGAGTCCCCCTACAATGAGCAGTTCTTC. Translating gives CSVPRGESPYNEQFF.

The gene calls are TRBV6-2 or TRBV6-3 and TRBJ2-7; no clear D. Germline CDR1 and CDR2: MNHEY and SVGEGT. V was pared by 7 bases and J by 1 base, with 14 bases between. The CDR3 has 14 amino acids. DNA of the CDR3: TGTGCCAGCAAGGGCCGACTGGTGTCCTACGAGCAGTACGTC. It yields the protein CASKGRLVSYEQYV.

This sequence joins TRBV4-1 and TRBJ1-1, with TRBD1 as a possible D gene (6 bases). The CDR3 extends over 17 amino acids. Trimming removed 3 bases at V and 4 bases at J, with 21 bases between. Germline CDR1 reads MGHRA; CDR2 reads YSYEKL. Here the CDR3 DNA reads TGCGCCAGCAGCCAGGGGCCGACTGGGGGCACTTTCACTGAAGCTTTCTTT. This gives the protein CASSQGPTGGTFTEAFF.

V and J are TRBV2 and TRBJ2-1, with D possibly being TRBD1 (6 bases). Germline-derived CDR1 and CDR2 are SNHLY and FYNNEI. The CDR3 is made up of 15 amino acids. V was trimmed by 1 base and J by 6 bases, leaving 13 bases between them. CDR3 sequence: CASSEGHQGSNEQFF. The CDR3 DNA follows: TGTGCCAGCAGTGAAGGCCACCAGGGGAGCAATGAGCAGTTCTTC.

The chain combines TRBV11-1 with TRBJ2-1, with 7 bases identical to TRBD2. The CDR3 is made up of 13 amino acids. Germline loops: CDR1 SGHAT, CDR2 FQDESV (reference sequence). Trimming removed 1 base from V and 9 bases from J; junction bases left unmatched: 3. As DNA, the CDR3 is TGTGCCAGCAGCTTAGGGACTAGGACTGAGCAGTTCTTC. It specifies CASSLGTRTEQFF.

CDR3 sequence reads: CASSVVAGGPREQYF. CDR3 in DNA: TGTGCCAGCAGCGTTGTAGCGGGAGGGCCGAGGGAGCAGTACTTC. This chain joins TRBV5-6 and TRBJ2-7, with 11 positions matching TRBD2. V trimming: 4 bases; J trimming: 7 bases; junction bases outside the gene matches: 10. Germline V gives CDR1 SGHDT, CDR2 YYEEEE. The CDR3 is made up of 15 amino acids.

The chain has TRBV19 and TRBJ1-5, with 8 nucleotides matching TRBD1. The CDR3 runs to 15 residues. With 6 bases clipped from V and 0 bases from J, the junction kept 4 bases outside the gene matches. Germline CDR1 reads LNHDA; CDR2 reads SQIVND (reference sequence). The CDR3 loop reads CASSDRGHSNQPQHF. DNA of the CDR3: TGTGCCAGTAGCGACAGGGGTCATAGCAATCAGCCCCAGCATTTT.

At least ten counts were recorded for this clonotype. DNA for the CDR3: TGTGCCAGCAGCTTAAGGACTAGCGGGAATCGTGAGCAGTTCTTC. It codes for CASSLRTSGNREQFF. The chain carries TRBV7-2 and TRBJ2-1; TRBD2 matches 12 bases. Germline CDR1 is SGHTA and CDR2 is FQGNSA. CDR3 length: 15 amino acids. J gave up 9 bases and V 2 bases, and 5 bases lay outside the gene matches.

The chain uses TRBV2 and TRBJ2-3, with D unclear. Trimming removed 0 bases at V and 3 bases at J, with 4 bases between. CDR3 length: 13 residues. Germline CDR1 SNHLY, CDR2 FYNNEI. This CDR3 is CASSEAMTDTQYF. The CDR3, as DNA: TGTGCCAGCAGTGAAGCGATGACAGATACGCAGTATTTT.

The V and J genes are TRBV7-2 and TRBJ1-5, with 9 nucleotides matching TRBD1. The junction had 7 bases not matched to a gene; V was cut back by 0 bases and J by 7 bases. Germline V lookup: CDR1 SGHTA, CDR2 FQGNSA. The CDR3 consists of 16 residues. The CDR3 spells CASSLAGTGSGQPQHF. The CDR3 bases are TGTGCCAGCAGCTTAGCCGGGACAGGGTCTGGGCAGCCCCAGCATTTT.